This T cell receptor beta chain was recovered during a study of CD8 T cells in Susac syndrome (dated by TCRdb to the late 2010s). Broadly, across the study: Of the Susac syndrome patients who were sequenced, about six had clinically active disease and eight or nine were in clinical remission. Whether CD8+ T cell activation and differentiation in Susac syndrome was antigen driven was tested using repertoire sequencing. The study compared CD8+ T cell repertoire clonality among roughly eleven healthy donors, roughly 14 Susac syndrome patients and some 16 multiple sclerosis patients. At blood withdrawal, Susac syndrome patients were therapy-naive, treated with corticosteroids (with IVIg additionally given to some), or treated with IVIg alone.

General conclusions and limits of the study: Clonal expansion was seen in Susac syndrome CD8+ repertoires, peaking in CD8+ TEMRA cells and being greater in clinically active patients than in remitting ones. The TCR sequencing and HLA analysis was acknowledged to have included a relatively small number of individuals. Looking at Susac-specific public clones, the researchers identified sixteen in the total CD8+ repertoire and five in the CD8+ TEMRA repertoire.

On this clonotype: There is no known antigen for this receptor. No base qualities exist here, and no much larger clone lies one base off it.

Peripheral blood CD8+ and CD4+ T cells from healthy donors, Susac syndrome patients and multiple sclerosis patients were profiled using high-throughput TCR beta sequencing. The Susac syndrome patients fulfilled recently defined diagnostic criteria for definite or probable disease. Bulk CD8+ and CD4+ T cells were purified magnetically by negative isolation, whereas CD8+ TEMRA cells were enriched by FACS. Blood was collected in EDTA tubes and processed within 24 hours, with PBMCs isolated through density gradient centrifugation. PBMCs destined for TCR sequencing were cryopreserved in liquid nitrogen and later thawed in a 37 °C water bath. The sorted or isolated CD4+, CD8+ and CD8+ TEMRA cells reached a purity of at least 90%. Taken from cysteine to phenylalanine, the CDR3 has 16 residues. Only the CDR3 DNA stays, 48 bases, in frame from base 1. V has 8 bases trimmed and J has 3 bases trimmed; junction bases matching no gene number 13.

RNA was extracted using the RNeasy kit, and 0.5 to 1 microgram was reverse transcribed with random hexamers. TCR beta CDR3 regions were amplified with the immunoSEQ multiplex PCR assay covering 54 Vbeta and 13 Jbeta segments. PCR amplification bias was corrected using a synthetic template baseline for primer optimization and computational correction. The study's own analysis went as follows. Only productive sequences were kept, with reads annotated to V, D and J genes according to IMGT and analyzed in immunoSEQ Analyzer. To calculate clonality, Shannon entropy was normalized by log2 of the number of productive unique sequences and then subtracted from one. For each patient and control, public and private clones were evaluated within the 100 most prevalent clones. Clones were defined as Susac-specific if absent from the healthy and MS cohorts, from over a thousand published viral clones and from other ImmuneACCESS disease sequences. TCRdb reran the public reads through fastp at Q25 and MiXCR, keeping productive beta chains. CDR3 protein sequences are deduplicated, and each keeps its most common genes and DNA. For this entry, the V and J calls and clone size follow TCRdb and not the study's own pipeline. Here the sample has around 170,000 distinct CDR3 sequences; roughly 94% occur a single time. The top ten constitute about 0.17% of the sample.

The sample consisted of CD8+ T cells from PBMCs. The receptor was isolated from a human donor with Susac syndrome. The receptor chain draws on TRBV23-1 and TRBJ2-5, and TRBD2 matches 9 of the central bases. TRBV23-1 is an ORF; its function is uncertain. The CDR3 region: CASQPLSTSGEETQYF. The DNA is TGCGCCAGCCAACCTTTGTCGACTAGCGGAGAAGAGACCCAGTACTTC.